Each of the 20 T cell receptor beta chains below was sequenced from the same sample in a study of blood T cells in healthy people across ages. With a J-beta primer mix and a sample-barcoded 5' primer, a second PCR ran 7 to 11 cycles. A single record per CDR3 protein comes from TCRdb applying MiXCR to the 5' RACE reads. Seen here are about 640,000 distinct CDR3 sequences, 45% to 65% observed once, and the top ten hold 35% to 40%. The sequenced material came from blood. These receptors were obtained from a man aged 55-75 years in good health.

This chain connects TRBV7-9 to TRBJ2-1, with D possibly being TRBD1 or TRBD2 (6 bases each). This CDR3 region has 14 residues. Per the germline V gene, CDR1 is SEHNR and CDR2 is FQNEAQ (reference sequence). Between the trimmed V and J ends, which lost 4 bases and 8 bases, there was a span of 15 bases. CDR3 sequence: CASSSGSGEDEQFF. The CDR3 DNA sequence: TGTGCCAGCAGCTCAGGGTCAGGGGAGGATGAGCAGTTCTTC.

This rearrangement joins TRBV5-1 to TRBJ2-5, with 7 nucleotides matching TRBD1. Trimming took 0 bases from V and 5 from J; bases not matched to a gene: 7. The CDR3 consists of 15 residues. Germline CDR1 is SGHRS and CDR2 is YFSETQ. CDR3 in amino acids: CASSLGDRVQETQYF. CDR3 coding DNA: TGCGCCAGCAGCTTGGGTGACAGGGTGCAGGAGACCCAGTACTTC. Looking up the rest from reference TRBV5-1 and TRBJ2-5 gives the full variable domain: KAGVTQTPRYLIKTRGQQVTLSCSPISGHRSVSWYQQTPGQGLQFLFEYFSETQRNKGNFPGRFSGRQFSNSRSEMNVSTLELGDSALYLCASSLGDRVQETQYFGPGTRLLVL.

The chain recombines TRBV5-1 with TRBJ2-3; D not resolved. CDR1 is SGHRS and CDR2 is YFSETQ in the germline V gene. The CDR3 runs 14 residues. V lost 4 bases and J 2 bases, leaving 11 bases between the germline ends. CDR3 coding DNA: TGCGCCAGCAGCCATGGACCTTCCACAGATACGCAGTATTTT. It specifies CASSHGPSTDTQYF.

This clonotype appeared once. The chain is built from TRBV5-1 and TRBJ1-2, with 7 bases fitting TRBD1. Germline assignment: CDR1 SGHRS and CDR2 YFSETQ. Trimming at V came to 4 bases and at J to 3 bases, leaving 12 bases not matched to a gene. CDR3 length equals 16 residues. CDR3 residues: CASSRRTGLEHYGYTF. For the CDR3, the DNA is TGCGCCAGCAGCAGGCGGACAGGCCTGGAACACTATGGCTACACCTTC.

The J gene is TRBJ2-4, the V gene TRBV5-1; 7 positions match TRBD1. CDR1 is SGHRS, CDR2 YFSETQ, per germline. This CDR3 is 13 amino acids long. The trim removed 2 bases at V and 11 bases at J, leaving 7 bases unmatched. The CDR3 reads CASSLEDRAVQYF. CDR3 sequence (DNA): TGCGCCAGCAGCTTAGAAGACAGGGCCGTTCAGTACTTC.

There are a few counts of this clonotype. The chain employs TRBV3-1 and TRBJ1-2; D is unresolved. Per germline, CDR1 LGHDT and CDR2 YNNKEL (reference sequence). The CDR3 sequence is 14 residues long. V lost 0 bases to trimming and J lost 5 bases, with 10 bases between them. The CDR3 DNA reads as TGTGCCAGCAGCCAAGATCTGGGATCTTATGGCTACACCTTC. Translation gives CASSQDLGSYGYTF. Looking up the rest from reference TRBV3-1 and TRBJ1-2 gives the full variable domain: DTAVSQTPKYLVTQMGNDKSIKCEQNLGHDTMYWYKQDSKKFLKIMFSYNNKELIINETVPNRFSPKSPDKAHLNLHINSLELGDSAVYFCASSQDLGSYGYTFGSGTRLTVV.

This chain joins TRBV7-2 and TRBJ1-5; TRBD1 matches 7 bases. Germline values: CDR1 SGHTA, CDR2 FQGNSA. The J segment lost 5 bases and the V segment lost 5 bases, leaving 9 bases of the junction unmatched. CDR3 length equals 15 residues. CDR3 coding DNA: TGTGCCAGCAGCCAAGGGGGGGACAGCTATCAGCCCCAGCATTTT. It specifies CASSQGGDSYQPQHF.

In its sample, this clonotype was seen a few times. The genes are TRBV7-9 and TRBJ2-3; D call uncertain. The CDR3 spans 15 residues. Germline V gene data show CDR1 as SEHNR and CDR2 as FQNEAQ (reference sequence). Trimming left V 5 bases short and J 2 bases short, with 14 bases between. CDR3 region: CASSLNSGNTDTQYF. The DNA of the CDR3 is TGTGCCAGCAGCCTGAACAGTGGAAACACAGATACGCAGTATTTT.

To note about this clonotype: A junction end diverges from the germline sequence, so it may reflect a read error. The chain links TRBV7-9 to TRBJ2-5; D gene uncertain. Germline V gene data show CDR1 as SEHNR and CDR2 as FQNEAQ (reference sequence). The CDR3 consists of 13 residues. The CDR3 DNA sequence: TGTGCCAGCAGCTTAGCCCCCCAAGAGACCCTGTACTTC. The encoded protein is CASSLAPQETLYF.

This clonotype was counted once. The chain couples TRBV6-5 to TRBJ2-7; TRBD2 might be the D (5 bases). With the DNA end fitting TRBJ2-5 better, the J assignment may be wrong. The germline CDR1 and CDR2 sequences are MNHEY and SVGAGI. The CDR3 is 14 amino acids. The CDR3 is CASSPTRRGETQYF. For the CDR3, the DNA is TGTGCCAGCAGTCCCACCCGGCGCGGGGAGACCCAGTACTTC.

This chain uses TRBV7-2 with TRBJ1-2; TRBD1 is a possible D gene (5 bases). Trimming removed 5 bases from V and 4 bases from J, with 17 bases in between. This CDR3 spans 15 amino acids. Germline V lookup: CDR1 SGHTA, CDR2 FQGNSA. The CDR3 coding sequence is TGTGCCAGCAGCGCCACCCGGGACGGCCGCTATGGCTACACCTTC. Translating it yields CASSATRDGRYGYTF.

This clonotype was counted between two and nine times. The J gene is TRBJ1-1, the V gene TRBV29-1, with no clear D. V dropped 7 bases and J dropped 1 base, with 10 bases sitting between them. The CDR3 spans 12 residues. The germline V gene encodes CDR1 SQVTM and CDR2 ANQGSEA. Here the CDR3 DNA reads TGCAGCGCAACAGACGGGAACACTGAAGCTTTCTTT. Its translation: CSATDGNTEAFF.

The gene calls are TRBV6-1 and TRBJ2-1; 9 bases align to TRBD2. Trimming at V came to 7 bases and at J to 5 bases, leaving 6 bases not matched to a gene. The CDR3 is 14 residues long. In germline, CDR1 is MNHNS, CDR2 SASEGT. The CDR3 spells CASTPSGVDNEQFF. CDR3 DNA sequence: TGTGCCAGCACCCCTAGCGGGGTGGACAATGAGCAGTTCTTC.

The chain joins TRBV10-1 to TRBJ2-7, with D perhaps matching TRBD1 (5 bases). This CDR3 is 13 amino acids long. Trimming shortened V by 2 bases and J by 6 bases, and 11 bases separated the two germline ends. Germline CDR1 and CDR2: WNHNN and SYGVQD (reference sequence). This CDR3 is CASSERGSGEQYF. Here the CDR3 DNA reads TGCGCCAGCAGTGAGAGGGGATCGGGCGAGCAGTACTTC.

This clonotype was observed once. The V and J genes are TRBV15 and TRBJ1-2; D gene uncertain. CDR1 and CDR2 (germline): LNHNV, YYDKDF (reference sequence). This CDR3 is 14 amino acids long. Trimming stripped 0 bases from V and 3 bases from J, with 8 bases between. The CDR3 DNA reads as TGTGCCACCAGCAGAGATCGAATGGACTATGGCTACACCTTC. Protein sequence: CATSRDRMDYGYTF. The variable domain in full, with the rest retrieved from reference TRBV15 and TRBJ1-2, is DAMVIQNPRYQVTQFGKPVTLSCSQTLNHNVMYWYQQKSSQAPKLLFHYYDKDFNNEADTPDNFQSRRPNTSFCFLDIRSPGLGDTAMYLCATSRDRMDYGYTFGSGTRLTVV.

In DNA, the CDR3 is TGTGCCAGCAGTGAAGCCTGGAGGGCGGAGACCCAGTACTTC. It translates to CASSEAWRAETQYF. The rearrangement links TRBV2 to TRBJ2-5; TRBD2 is a possible D gene (6 bases). V was clipped by 0 bases and J by 5 bases, with 10 bases between them. Germline values: CDR1 SNHLY, CDR2 FYNNEI. This CDR3 has 14 residues.

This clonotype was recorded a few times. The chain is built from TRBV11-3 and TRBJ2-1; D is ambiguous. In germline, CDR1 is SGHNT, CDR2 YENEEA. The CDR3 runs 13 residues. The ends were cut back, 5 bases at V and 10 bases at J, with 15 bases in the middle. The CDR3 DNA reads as TGTGCCAGCAGCCCAGAGGCCGCTGGGGAGCAGTTCTTC. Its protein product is CASSPEAAGEQFF.

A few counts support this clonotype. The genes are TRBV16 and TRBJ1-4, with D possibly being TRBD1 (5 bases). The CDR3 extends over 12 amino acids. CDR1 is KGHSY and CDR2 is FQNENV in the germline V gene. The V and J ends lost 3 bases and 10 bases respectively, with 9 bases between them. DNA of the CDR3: TGTGCCAGCAGCCAGGAGGGGAGAAAACTGTTTTTT. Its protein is CASSQEGRKLFF.

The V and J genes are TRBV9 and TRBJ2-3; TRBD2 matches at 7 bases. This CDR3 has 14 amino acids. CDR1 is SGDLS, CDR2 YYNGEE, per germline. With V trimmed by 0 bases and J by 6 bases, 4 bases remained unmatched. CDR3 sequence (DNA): TGTGCCAGCAGCGTAGGACCGGGAGGCGATACGCAGTATTTT. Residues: CASSVGPGGDTQYF.

As DNA, the CDR3 is TGCGCCAGCAGCGGTGGCGGGGGATCCCAAGAGACCCAGTTCTTC. It yields the protein CASSGGGGSQETQFF. The chain couples TRBV5-1 to TRBJ2-5; 7 bases match TRBD2. TRBJ2-1 explains the end of the DNA better; the J call may be wrong. Per germline, CDR1 SGHRS and CDR2 YFSETQ. This CDR3 is 15 amino acids long.